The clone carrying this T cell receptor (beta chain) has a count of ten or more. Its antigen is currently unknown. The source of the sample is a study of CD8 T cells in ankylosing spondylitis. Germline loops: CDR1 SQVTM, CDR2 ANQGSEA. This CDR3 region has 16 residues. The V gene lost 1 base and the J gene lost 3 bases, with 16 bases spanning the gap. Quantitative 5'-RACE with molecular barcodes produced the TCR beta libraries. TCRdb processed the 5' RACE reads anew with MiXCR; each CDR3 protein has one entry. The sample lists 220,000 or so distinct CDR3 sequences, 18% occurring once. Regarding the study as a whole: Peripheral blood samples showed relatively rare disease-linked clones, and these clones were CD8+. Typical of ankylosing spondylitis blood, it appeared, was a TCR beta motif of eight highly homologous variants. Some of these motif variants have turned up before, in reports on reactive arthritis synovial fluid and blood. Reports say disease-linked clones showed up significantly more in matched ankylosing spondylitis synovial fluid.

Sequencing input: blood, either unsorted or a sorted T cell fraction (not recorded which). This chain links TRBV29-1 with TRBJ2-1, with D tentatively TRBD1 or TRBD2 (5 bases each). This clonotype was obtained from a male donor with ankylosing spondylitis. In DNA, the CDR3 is TGCAGCGTTGAAGGGGGACCATCCCACCGCTACAATGAGCAGTTCTTC. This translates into CSVEGGPSHRYNEQFF.